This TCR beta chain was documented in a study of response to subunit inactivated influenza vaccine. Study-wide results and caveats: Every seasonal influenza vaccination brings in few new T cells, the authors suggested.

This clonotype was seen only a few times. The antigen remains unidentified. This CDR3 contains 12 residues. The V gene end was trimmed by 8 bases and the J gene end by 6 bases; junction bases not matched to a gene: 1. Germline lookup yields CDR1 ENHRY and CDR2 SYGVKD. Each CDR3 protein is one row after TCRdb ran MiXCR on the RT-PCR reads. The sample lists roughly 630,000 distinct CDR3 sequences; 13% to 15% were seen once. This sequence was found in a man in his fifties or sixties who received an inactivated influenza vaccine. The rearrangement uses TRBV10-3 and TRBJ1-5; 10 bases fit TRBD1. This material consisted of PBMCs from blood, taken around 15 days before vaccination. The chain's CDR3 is CAIGTGAQPQHF. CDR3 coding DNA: TGTGCCATCGGGACAGGGGCTCAGCCCCAGCATTTT.